This T cell receptor (beta chain) was retrieved from a study of cytomegalovirus exposure and HLA in healthy donors. With V trimmed by 3 bases and J by 2 bases, 4 bases remained unmatched. In germline, CDR1 is LNHDA, CDR2 SQIVND (reference sequence). The CDR3 covers 16 residues. PCR involved 60 Vbeta and 13 Jbeta primers. The method was immunoSEQ multiplex PCR; TCRdb's version includes in-frame clones alone and lacks a portion of them. The sample shows some 140,000 clones, about 64% of them seen only once. Details on this clone: Its matching antigen is unknown.

Study-wide findings and caveats: TCR beta sequences reportedly predicted the HLA-A and HLA-B alleles of most subjects accurately. TRBV6-2, TRBV6-3 and some other V segments were unresolvable in 87-base-pair reads.

The V and J genes are TRBV19 and TRBJ2-3; TRBD2 aligns across 11 bases. The sequenced material came from PBMCs. The clonotype comes from a woman in her 40s in good health and CMV-seronegative. CDR3 protein: CASSITGLADTDTQYF. The DNA of the CDR3 is TGTGCCAGTAGTATTACGGGACTAGCGGACACAGATACGCAGTATTTT.